One T cell receptor beta chain is described in this entry. The CDR3 loop spans 14 amino acids. Per germline, CDR1 LGHNA and CDR2 YSLEER. V was cut by 2 bases and J by 6 bases, with 11 bases left in between. The data belong to a study of blood T cell repertoires in COVID-19. The assay was immunoSEQ multiplex PCR, and TCRdb's table has in-frame clones only and misses some. The sample has about 81,000 clones, approximately 82% seen once; the top ten hold about 7.4%. The material sequenced was peripheral blood. The sequence derives from a human donor in a cohort sampled during active COVID-19. The chain has TRBV4-3 and TRBJ1-5; D may be TRBD1 (6 bases). The CDR3 DNA reads TGCGCCAGCAGCCAAACAGGGAAAAGTCAGCCCCAGCATTTT. Protein: CASSQTGKSQPQHF.